This T cell receptor (beta chain) was found in a study of post-analysis software for immune sequencing data (dated by TCRdb to between 2014 and 2017). Notes on the research overall: Disease courses on record covered relapsing-remitting, secondary progressive and progressive-relapsing multiple sclerosis, though some patients had no subtype annotation. A subset of samples was prepared in parallel using single-end sample barcoding, then pooled and co-amplified after Illumina adapter ligation. The multiple sclerosis patient repertoires were compared with more than 9 previously published healthy control repertoires from donors aged about 6 to 26 years.

To demonstrate the VDJtools post-analysis software, TCR beta repertoires were profiled from the peripheral blood of about 13 young patients with multiple sclerosis. The multiple sclerosis patients were children and adolescents between roughly 6 and 17 years of age. Points the paper makes about the study in general: Direct clustering with F measure revealed strong co-clustering of samples prepared in the same batch, which led to a batch-effect correction. Significantly higher frequencies in patients than in controls were found for five or six TRBV segments, including TRBV5-6, TRBV5-1 and TRBV20-1. Compared with controls, multiple sclerosis patients had significantly lower normalized Chao1 diversity, a finding suggesting substantial peripheral T-cell clonal expansion. The control group was slightly older than the multiple sclerosis patient group.

On this clonotype itself: What this receptor recognizes is not known. Base qualities are not provided; no much larger clone lies one nucleotide away.

The method behind the library was PCR. Instrument used: Illumina HiSeq 2500. Unique molecular identifiers were incorporated into TCR beta cDNA libraries to reduce PCR and sequencing biases. Every 1 to 10 million input T cells yielded approximately 500,000 cDNA molecules, meaning each molecule approximated one T cell. The same protocol used for the earlier healthy control dataset was applied to prepare and sequence the patient libraries. Within a given batch, samples were prepared together, multiplexed and sequenced on the same HiSeq lane. In the source study's methods: Raw barcoded reads were processed with MIGEC, discarding single-read molecular identifier groups before consensus assembly and CDR3 extraction. Clonotype tables were post-analysed with VDJtools, and diversity was normalized by down-sampling all datasets to the smallest sample size. To correct batch-related cross-sample contamination, repertoire overlap clustering matched CDR3 amino acid sequences but not nucleotide sequences. TCRdb reran the public reads through fastp at Q25 and MiXCR, keeping productive beta chains. Merged by CDR3 protein, the rows form single entries marked with the most common genes and DNA. These V and J calls are TCRdb output, not the study's own analysis. The sample yields under 900,000 distinct CDR3 sequences; approximately 50% were counted once. The ten largest clones represent about 4.8% of the sample.

Taken from the germline V gene (reference sequence), the CDR1 and CDR2 loops are MNHNY and SVGAGI. The CDR3 starts with the cysteine, ends with the phenylalanine, and has 12 residues. CDR3 DNA is the only sequence kept; it has 36 bases, read in frame from the first base. V was cut back by 7 bases and J by 3 bases, leaving a gap of 10 bases between them. The receptor comes from a girl aged 5-17 years with multiple sclerosis. The sequencing sample was made of blood. The rearranged chain carries TRBV6-6 and TRBJ2-7; tentative D gene TRBD2, with 7 bases matching. The sequenced DNA is TGTGCCAGCACGGGGGGCAGCTACGAGCAGTACTTC. Translated, this gives CASTGGSYEQYF.